A selection of T cell receptor beta chains follows, all from one sample in a study of cytomegalovirus exposure and HLA in healthy donors. Method: immunoSEQ multiplex PCR; TCRdb's copy keeps in-frame clones and lacks some. Here the sample spans 150,000 or so clones, roughly 73% being singletons. The sequencing input was PBMCs. These receptors originate from a man in his forties in good health and CMV-seronegative. The CDR3 runs from the conserved cysteine through the conserved F or W. The D gene is left open where the match is weak. The listing skips clone size in some rows; elsewhere it reads once, few, many or a size class.

cdr3_nt cdr3_aa v_call d_call clone_size j_call
TGTGCCAGCAGGGACAGGCGATACTATGGCTACACCTTC CASRDRRYYGYTF TRBV28 TRBD1 many TRBJ1-2
TGTGCCAGCAGCGTAGGAAGCGGGGGCCCCTCCGGGGAGCTGTTTTTT CASSVGSGGPSGELFF TRBV9 TRBD2 - TRBJ2-2
TGCGCCAGCAGCCCGGACCGGGACAGCTACTATGGCTACACCTTC CASSPDRDSYYGYTF TRBV5-1 TRBD1 - TRBJ1-2
TGTGCCAGCAGCGCGGGACAGGAGTACGAGCAGTACTTC CASSAGQEYEQYF TRBV9 TRBD1 - TRBJ2-7
TGTGCCAGCAGCTTAAGGTTGGGAGGGTTTGGAAACACCATATATTTT CASSLRLGGFGNTIYF TRBV11-2 - - TRBJ1-3
TGTGCCACCAGCAGAGACCGGGACAGAGCCCTCTATGGCTACACCTTC CATSRDRDRALYGYTF TRBV15 TRBD1 - TRBJ1-2
TGTGCCAGCAGCTTACGGGCTAGCGGGAATTACAATGAGCAGTTCTTC CASSLRASGNYNEQFF TRBV7-2 TRBD2 - TRBJ2-1
TGTGCCAGCGGACGGGACAGCTCATACGAGCAGTACTTC CASGRDSSYEQYF TRBV2 TRBD1 - TRBJ2-7
TGTGCCAGCAGCTTGGTGGGGGCCCTGGGGTACTTC CASSLVGALGYF TRBV5-6 - - TRBJ2-5
TGTGCCAGCAGTACAGACAGGTGTGGCTACACCTTC CASSTDRCGYTF TRBV28 - few TRBJ1-2
TGCGCCAGCGGTCTGCCTACAGGGGGCATGGACTATGGCTACACCTTC CASGLPTGGMDYGYTF TRBV5-1 TRBD1 - TRBJ1-2
TGTGCCAGCAGCGCCCCCCAGGGGAACACTGAAGCTTTCTTT CASSAPQGNTEAFF TRBV5-4 - - TRBJ1-1
TGCGCCAGCAGCCAACGTTGGGGGGATGAGCAGTTCTTC CASSQRWGDEQFF TRBV5-1 - - TRBJ2-1
TGTGCCAGCTCACCAGAGGGAAATAGCAATCAGCCCCAGCATTTT CASSPEGNSNQPQHF TRBV18 - - TRBJ1-5
TGTGCCAGCAGGCGGGACAGGGGGCGTGCAGATACGCAGTATTTT CASRRDRGRADTQYF TRBV6-1 TRBD1 - TRBJ2-3
TGTGCCAGTTTCAGCTCTGGAAACACCATATATTTT CASFSSGNTIYF TRBV19 - - TRBJ1-3
TGTGCCAGCAGCCCTGGGGGTGGCGGGGGGGCTAAAAAGTTCTTC CASSPGGGGGAKKFF TRBV7-2 TRBD2 - TRBJ2-1
TGTGCCAGCAGCCACAGGTGGGACACCTACGAGCAGTACTTC CASSHRWDTYEQYF TRBV7-8 - - TRBJ2-7
TGTGCCAGCAGCTTATACAGCAGGGGGCACAGAGACGAGCAGTACTTC CASSLYSRGHRDEQYF TRBV7-6 TRBD1 - TRBJ2-7
TGTGCCAGCAGCTCCCCACCTGACAGGGGACACATTACTAACTATGGCTACACCTTC CASSSPPDRGHITNYGYTF TRBV7-9 TRBD1 - TRBJ1-2
TGTGCCAGCAGTCCCGGGACTAGCGGGGGGAGCACAGATACGCAGTATTTT CASSPGTSGGSTDTQYF TRBV27 TRBD2 - TRBJ2-3
TGTGCCAGCAGTGACATAACGGACACTGAAGCTTTCTTT CASSDITDTEAFF TRBV27 - once TRBJ1-1
TGTGCCAGCGGTGGGCCCGATAGGACAGGGCGGAATGAGCAGTTCTTC CASGGPDRTGRNEQFF TRBV7-9 TRBD1 - TRBJ2-1
TGTGCCAGCAGCTTAGCGCTAGGCTACCAGCCTTCCTACGAGCAGTACTTC CASSLALGYQPSYEQYF TRBV7-8 - - TRBJ2-7
TGTGCCAGCAGGGAACAGGGGGCATATAATTCACCCCTCCACTTT CASREQGAYNSPLHF TRBV6-4 TRBD1 - TRBJ1-6
TGTGCCAGCAGCGGCGGAGTTGGAGCTAGCGGCAACACAGATACGCAGTATTTT CASSGGVGASGNTDTQYF TRBV5-4 TRBD2 - TRBJ2-3
TGTGCCAGTAGCGATACTCTTAAGGGGGGGCCTTGGGATGAGCAGTTCTTC CASSDTLKGGPWDEQFF TRBV19 - - TRBJ2-1
TGTGCCAGCAGCTCACTCAGGGACACTGAAGCTTTCTTT CASSSLRDTEAFF TRBV11-2 - - TRBJ1-1
TGTGCCAGCAGCCCAGACTGGAGCTCCTACGAGCAGTACTTC CASSPDWSSYEQYF TRBV7-2 - - TRBJ2-7
TGTGCCAGCAGCTTGGGGCCAACAGAGACCTATGGCTACACCTTC CASSLGPTETYGYTF TRBV5-6 - - TRBJ1-2
TGCAGCGTCACTGGGGGCGTAGAGGGGGTCAGAGGCTACACCTTC CSVTGGVEGVRGYTF TRBV29-1 - once TRBJ1-2
TGTGCCAGCAGGAAATCAGGGGTCGGGCAGTTCTTC CASRKSGVGQFF TRBV6-6 - - TRBJ2-1
TGTGCCAGCTCACAGACTAGCGGGGGGGCCTACGAGCAGTACTTC CASSQTSGGAYEQYF TRBV18 TRBD2 - TRBJ2-7
TGTGCCAGCAGCTTAGTTGGCCGGAACACTGAAGCTTTCTTT CASSLVGRNTEAFF TRBV7-9 - - TRBJ1-1
TGCGCCAGCAGCCAAGAGGGTCGAGACAGGGCTGAGTACACCATATATTTT CASSQEGRDRAEYTIYF TRBV4-3 TRBD1 - TRBJ1-3
TGTGCCAGCAGTTACAGCGGGACTAGAGGGGATGAGCAGTTCTTC CASSYSGTRGDEQFF TRBV6-5 TRBD2 - TRBJ2-1
TGTGCCAGCAGTTTTGGACAGCGCTATGGCTACACCTTC CASSFGQRYGYTF TRBV27 - - TRBJ1-2
TGTGCCAGCAGTAGCGCATACAATGAGCAGTTCTTC CASSSAYNEQFF TRBV27 - - TRBJ2-1
TGCGCCAGCAGCCAAGACGGGGGACTAGCCCCAACCCAGTACTTC CASSQDGGLAPTQYF TRBV4-1 TRBD2 - TRBJ2-5
TGCGCCAGCAGCCAGGGGGGACTAGCCGGCAGCGTGACCCAGTACTTC CASSQGGLAGSVTQYF TRBV4-1 TRBD2 - TRBJ2-5
TGTGCCAGCAGTGAAGTGGTCGGAGACAGGGGGCTTTTT CASSEVVGDRGLF TRBV2 TRBD1 - TRBJ1-4
TGCGCCAGCAGCTTGGCCTTGGGAGTCGAGCAGTACTTC CASSLALGVEQYF TRBV5-1 - - TRBJ2-7
TGTGCCAGCAGCTCCGGACAGGCTGGGGCCAACGTCCTGACTTTC CASSSGQAGANVLTF TRBV5-4 TRBD1 few TRBJ2-6
TGTGCCAGCAGTTACAGGGGTAGAATCGGGGAGCTGTTTTTT CASSYRGRIGELFF TRBV6-5 - - TRBJ2-2
TGTGCCAGCAGCCAATCTCCCTCCACTGAAGCTTTCTTT CASSQSPSTEAFF TRBV14 - - TRBJ1-1
TGTGCCAGCAGCAATAAAAACAGGGAGGGACAGCCCCAGCATTTT CASSNKNREGQPQHF TRBV11-3 - once TRBJ1-5
TGTGCCAGCGGAGAAGGGGCTACCGGCTACACCTTC CASGEGATGYTF TRBV28 - once TRBJ1-2